This T cell receptor (beta chain) was documented in a study of blood T cell repertoires in COVID-19. This clone was counted between two and nine times. Assay used: immunoSEQ multiplex PCR; TCRdb lists only in-frame clones, some missing. The sample lists about 250,000 clones, approximately 90% occurring once. The V gene's germline CDR1 is MDHEN and CDR2 SYDVKM. V lost 2 bases and J lost 5, with 12 bases in between. The CDR3 length is 14 residues. The sample comprised peripheral blood. This TCR derives from a woman aged 40 to 50 who had recovered from COVID-19. V usage is TRBV28 and J usage is TRBJ1-2; a weak D match, TRBD1 (6 bases). The CDR3, as DNA: TGTGCCAGCAGTTTAGGAGGGGGAGGGTATGGCTACACCTTC. Its translation: CASSLGGGGYGYTF.